This T cell receptor (beta chain) emerged from a study of blood T cell repertoires in COVID-19 (dated by TCRdb to the early 2020s). Broadly, across the study: Samples covering the acute and convalescent phases of COVID-19 were provided by collaborators in the United States, Italy and Spain. Deeply sampled blood TCRbeta repertoires from subjects exposed to, actively infected with, or recovered from COVID-19 were included in the dataset. The samples were drawn from two sources: the first 160 participants of the ongoing ImmuneRACE study, and over 1,000 subjects contributed by 6 global collaborators. The repertoires were released in a freely available public database intended as a resource for research on the immune response to SARS-CoV-2. The material from the prospective study consisted of cDNA or gDNA derived from T cells, B-cell-depleted T cells, or PBMCs. A de-identified subject ID, COVID-19 status, age in years and sex were almost always included in the sample metadata. Where HLA class I and class II types were available, the types were taken from metadata supplied by the sample provider, not from assay-based typing.

What the authors observed across the whole study: The quantity of clinical and demographic metadata differed by source and by participant and was supplied without curation.

For this chain, trimming is 1 base at the V end and 6 bases at the J end, and the number of junction bases without a gene match is 3. The CDR3, cysteine through phenylalanine, is 14 amino acids long. Only CDR3 DNA is held: 42 bases, read in frame from base 1. CDR1 and CDR2, looked up from the germline V gene, are MDHEN and SYDVKM. TCRbeta CDR3 regions were amplified from genomic DNA using the immunoSEQ Assay, a bias-controlled multiplex PCR. As for how the authors treated the data: Nucleated cell counts per sample were estimated from amplification of reference gene primers within the assay. To quantify the absolute abundance of each unique TCRbeta CDR3 rearrangement, sequence reads were collapsed and filtered. For each sample, productive Simpson clonality was calculated as the square root of Simpson's diversity index across productive rearrangements. TCRdb carries this immuneACCESS record with in-frame sequences only. Its versions omit some clonotypes, under half of them owing to an unresolved V gene in the studies checked, with the rest unexplained. For V, J and clone size, that table is used; D and trimming come from the DNA. Across this sample there are 100,000 or so clones, with 75% to 90% seen only once. The ten largest clones take up around 1.9% of the sample.

The collaborating institutions used their own protocols to collect whole blood in K2EDTA tubes. For TCRbeta analysis, collaborators shipped samples as frozen whole blood, isolated PBMCs, or DNA extracted from either of those sample types. As concerns this clone: Its antigen is currently not known. Base qualities are not at hand, and no much larger clone is one base apart.

The specimen was peripheral blood. This clonotype was sampled from a woman between 65 and 79 years old with active or convalescent COVID-19. The chain was built from TRBV28 and TRBJ1-5, with 7 bases matching TRBD1. The nucleotide sequence reads TGTGCCAGCAGTTTATTAAGGGGGCGTCAGCCCCAGCATTTT. The translation is CASSLLRGRQPQHF.